These T cell receptor beta chains were read from a single sample in a study of early T cells in non-severe SARS-CoV-2 infection. MiXCR, run by TCRdb on the 5' RACE reads, gives a single entry per CDR3 protein. The table records 70,000 to 95,000 distinct CDR3 sequences, approximately 10% of them present only once. Specimen: whole blood. The receptor source for this set is an adult who was a healthcare worker with PCR-confirmed SARS-CoV-2 infection or an uninfected control (not recorded which). Each CDR3 is given with its conserved first and last residue. The order of the fields is CDR3 protein, CDR3 DNA, J gene, V gene, D gene, clone size. D genes are given only for firm matches. Only part of the rows carry a size: once, few, many, or a class if the clone is expanded.

CASSSGTGGNTIYF	TGTGCCAGCAGCTCCGGGACAGGTGGAAACACCATATATTTT	TRBJ1-3	TRBV5-5	TRBD1	-
CASSTRAGGTETQYF	TGTGCCAGCAGCACTCGTGCGGGGGGGACAGAGACCCAGTACTTC	TRBJ2-5	TRBV7-7	TRBD2	many
CASSLALTGYTEAFF	TGTGCCAGCAGCTTAGCGTTGACAGGGTATACTGAAGCTTTCTTT	TRBJ1-1	TRBV7-2	TRBD1	-
CASSHGKAFAKNIQYF	TGTGCCAGCAGCCACGGCAAGGCTTTTGCCAAAAACATTCAGTACTTC	TRBJ2-4	TRBV3-2	-	few
CASSPEGARGYTF	TGTGCCAGCAGTCCGGAGGGGGCGCGCGGCTACACCTTC	TRBJ1-2	TRBV6-6	TRBD1	few
CSAREAKGLYEQYF	TGCAGTGCTAGAGAGGCCAAGGGCCTCTACGAGCAGTACTTC	TRBJ2-7	TRBV20-1	-	many
CASSPWGYGYTF	TGTGCCAGCTCACCTTGGGGGTATGGCTACACCTTC	TRBJ1-2	TRBV18	-	many
CASSLADGFSLLNTQYF	TGTGCCAGCAGCTTAGCGGACGGCTTTTCGCTTCTGAATACGCAGTATTTT	TRBJ2-3	TRBV7-9	-	many
CASSVVPEDTQYF	TGTGCCAGCAGCGTTGTTCCGGAAGATACGCAGTATTTT	TRBJ2-3	TRBV9	-	many
CASSLSGSLDEQYF	TGCGCCAGCAGCTTGTCAGGCAGCTTGGACGAGCAGTACTTC	TRBJ2-7	TRBV5-1	-	many
CASSPRGLNQPQHF	TGTGCCAGCAGCCCCAGGGGGCTCAATCAGCCCCAGCATTTT	TRBJ1-5	TRBV3-1	TRBD1	many
CASSPEDRAPMNTEAFF	TGCGCCAGCAGCCCCGAGGACAGGGCCCCCATGAACACTGAAGCTTTCTTT	TRBJ1-1	TRBV5-1	TRBD1	few
CASNRGQVNTEAFF	TGTGCCAGCAACCGAGGACAGGTGAACACTGAAGCTTTCTTT	TRBJ1-1	TRBV12-3/TRBV12-4	TRBD1	-
CSAGTGIYEQYF	TGCAGCGCCGGGACAGGGATCTACGAGCAGTACTTC	TRBJ2-7	TRBV29-1	TRBD1	many
CASSLSAGLGTEAFF	TGTGCCAGCAGTTTATCGGCAGGGCTGGGCACTGAAGCTTTCTTT	TRBJ1-1	TRBV12-3/TRBV12-4	-	-
CASSYSTSGKYNEQFF	TGTGCCAGCAGTTACTCAACTAGCGGAAAATACAATGAGCAGTTCTTC	TRBJ2-1	TRBV6-5	TRBD2	many